Presented here are 19 T cell receptor beta chains from one specimen sequenced in a study of PD-L1 blockade in urothelial cancer. Time point defined: peripheral blood 6 weeks after treatment start. Method: immunoSEQ multiplex PCR; TCRdb's copy keeps in-frame clones and lacks some. The table shows about 120,000 clones, with around 88% occurring only once. The sequences come from PBMCs, collected around atezolizumab (anti-PD-L1) treatment. The receptor source for this set is a man aged 55-75 years with urothelial cancer.

The V call is TRBV5-1, the J call TRBJ2-1; no clear D. Between the trimmed V and J ends, which lost 0 bases and 7 bases, there was a span of 14 bases. CDR1 SGHRS and CDR2 YFSETQ come from the germline V gene. The CDR3 spans 15 residues. The CDR3 region is CASSLVRWPGNEQFF. The CDR3 nucleotides read TGCGCCAGCAGCTTGGTAAGGTGGCCCGGGAATGAGCAGTTCTTC.

The chain links TRBV14 to TRBJ2-1; 7 bases map to TRBD2. CDR1 and CDR2 from the germline V gene are SGHDN and FVKESK. The CDR3 contains 16 residues. V trimming: 3 bases; J trimming: 4 bases; junction bases outside the gene matches: 9. As DNA, the CDR3 is TGTGCCAGCAGCCACGCAGCGGGGATAGGGTACAATGAGCAGTTCTTC. This sequence encodes CASSHAAGIGYNEQFF.

The chain links TRBV7-9 to TRBJ2-7; TRBD1 matches at 9 bases. V trimming: 4 bases; J trimming: 1 base; junction bases outside the gene matches: 11. Germline CDR1 is SEHNR and CDR2 is FQNEAQ (reference sequence). The CDR3 length is 17 residues. DNA of the CDR3: TGTGCCAGCAGCTCAAACGCCGGGACAGGGTGGTCCTACGAGCAGTACTTC. Protein sequence: CASSSNAGTGWSYEQYF.

The chain combines TRBV7-8 with TRBJ1-2, with 7 bases aligning to TRBD1. The CDR3 covers 14 residues. Germline V gene data show CDR1 as SGHVS and CDR2 as FQNEAQ. Trimming at V came to 4 bases and at J to 8 bases, leaving 10 bases not matched to a gene. The CDR3 region is CASSYSGTDFGYTF. The CDR3 bases are TGTGCCAGCAGCTACTCCGGGACAGACTTCGGCTACACCTTC.

For this clone: Other nucleotide sequences from this sample produce the same CDR3. V usage is TRBV19 and J usage is TRBJ1-2; 8 positions match TRBD1. Germline V CDR1 and CDR2: LNHDA, SQIVND (reference sequence). V trimming: 3 bases; J trimming: 3 bases; junction bases outside the gene matches: 0. The CDR3 covers 13 residues. CDR3 region: CASSMTGDYGYTF. In DNA, the CDR3 is TGTGCCAGTAGTATGACAGGGGACTATGGCTACACCTTC.

The chain employs TRBV5-1 and TRBJ2-5; 10 bases agree with TRBD1. Germline loops: CDR1 SGHRS, CDR2 YFSETQ. The CDR3 spans 14 residues. Trimming at V came to 3 bases and at J to 4 bases, leaving 3 bases not matched to a gene. The CDR3 nucleotides are TGCGCCAGCAGCTCCGGGACAGGGGTAGAGACCCAGTACTTC. Encoded protein: CASSSGTGVETQYF. The full variable domain, with the rest looked up from reference TRBV5-1 and TRBJ2-5, is KAGVTQTPRYLIKTRGQQVTLSCSPISGHRSVSWYQQTPGQGLQFLFEYFSETQRNKGNFPGRFSGRQFSNSRSEMNVSTLELGDSALYLCASSSGTGVETQYFGPGTRLLVL.

The chain combines TRBV25-1 with TRBJ2-1; unclear D gene. The V end lost 6 bases, the J end lost 1 base, and 7 bases lay between the germline ends. The CDR3 is 13 amino acids. The germline gives CDR1 MGHDK, CDR2 SYGVNS. The CDR3 sequence is CASRKASYNEQFF. CDR3 nucleotides: TGTGCCAGCAGAAAAGCGTCCTACAATGAGCAGTTCTTC. Filled out from reference TRBV25-1 and TRBJ2-1, the complete variable domain reads EADIYQTPRYLVIGTGKKITLECSQTMGHDKMYWYQQDPGMELHLIHYSYGVNSTEKGDLSSESTVSRIRTEHFPLTLESARPSHTSQYLCASRKASYNEQFFGPGTRLTVL.

This chain joins TRBV28 and TRBJ2-6; perhaps TRBD1 as D (6 bases). Trimming pared 2 bases from V and 0 bases from J, leaving 11 bases between. In germline, CDR1 is MDHEN, CDR2 SYDVKM. This CDR3 contains 17 residues. CDR3 sequence (DNA): TGTGCCAGCAGTTTACAGCCAGGGGACTCTGGGGCCAACGTCCTGACTTTC. Encoded protein: CASSLQPGDSGANVLTF.

This chain joins TRBV5-1 and TRBJ2-3, with D perhaps TRBD2 (5 bases). The CDR3 runs to 16 residues. Trimming stripped 4 bases from V and 2 bases from J, with 17 bases between. Germline V gene data show CDR1 as SGHRS and CDR2 as YFSETQ. As DNA, the CDR3 is TGCGCCAGCAGCCCGCGCTCTAGCCCCGCCACAGATACGCAGTATTTT. Translated, it gives CASSPRSSPATDTQYF.

This chain links TRBV5-1 with TRBJ2-5, with D uncertain. The CDR3 sequence is 15 residues long. V lost 0 bases and J 1 base, leaving 10 bases between the germline ends. Germline V CDR1 and CDR2: SGHRS, YFSETQ. CDR3 in amino acids: CASSLVGQSQETQYF. Written as DNA, the CDR3 is TGCGCCAGCAGCTTGGTTGGGCAGTCCCAAGAGACCCAGTACTTC. Complete variable domain (other parts from reference TRBV5-1 and TRBJ2-5): KAGVTQTPRYLIKTRGQQVTLSCSPISGHRSVSWYQQTPGQGLQFLFEYFSETQRNKGNFPGRFSGRQFSNSRSEMNVSTLELGDSALYLCASSLVGQSQETQYFGPGTRLLVL.

The chain links TRBV7-2 to TRBJ2-1; a possible D gene is TRBD1 (5 bases). V gave up 4 bases and J gave up 11 bases, with 15 bases separating them. Germline values: CDR1 SGHTA, CDR2 FQGNSA. The CDR3 contains 13 residues. CDR3 protein: CASSWGHPDKQFF. The DNA for the CDR3 is TGTGCCAGCAGCTGGGGCCACCCGGACAAGCAGTTCTTC. Filled out from reference TRBV7-2 and TRBJ2-1, the complete variable domain reads GAGVSQSPSNKVTEKGKDVELRCDPISGHTALYWYRQSLGQGLEFLIYFQGNSAPDKSGLPSDRFSAERTGGSVSTLTIQRTQQEDSAVYLCASSWGHPDKQFFGPGTRLTVL.

V and J are TRBV19 and TRBJ2-7; D is possibly TRBD1 (6 bases). The V end lost 3 bases, the J end lost 5 bases, and 14 bases lay between the germline ends. This CDR3 has 14 amino acids. The germline CDR1 and CDR2 sequences are LNHDA and SQIVND (reference sequence). This CDR3 is CASSIGGLLDEQYF. The CDR3 DNA reads as TGTGCCAGTAGTATTGGGGGCCTTTTGGACGAGCAGTACTTC.

This chain links TRBV7-9 with TRBJ2-7; TRBD2 matches 7 bases. This CDR3 region has 15 residues. Losses at the gene ends were 3 bases for V and 7 bases for J; bases not matched to a gene: 12. Germline-derived CDR1 and CDR2 are SEHNR and FQNEAQ (reference sequence). This chain's CDR3 is CASSFQGGAVREQYF. The CDR3 nucleotides are TGTGCCAGCAGCTTCCAGGGAGGGGCGGTGAGGGAGCAGTACTTC.

The chain is built from TRBV7-2 and TRBJ1-2, with D uncertain. The CDR3 has 14 residues. Germline CDR1 and CDR2: SGHTA and FQGNSA. V was cut by 7 bases and J by 4 bases, with 16 bases left in between. The DNA for the CDR3 is TGTGCCAGCACCCCGTTGAAGGAGGCCTATGGCTACACCTTC. It is translated as CASTPLKEAYGYTF.

V and J are TRBV28 and TRBJ1-4; TRBD1 matches at 8 bases. Germline values: CDR1 MDHEN, CDR2 SYDVKM. With 2 bases clipped from V and 8 bases from J, the junction kept 4 bases outside the gene matches. The CDR3 runs 14 residues. The CDR3 sequence: CASSLGQGAEKLFF. Here the CDR3 DNA reads TGTGCCAGCAGTTTAGGGCAGGGGGCAGAAAAACTGTTTTTT. The full variable domain, its missing parts supplied by reference TRBV28 and TRBJ1-4, is DVKVTQSSRYLVKRTGEKVFLECVQDMDHENMFWYRQDPGLGLRLIYFSYDVKMKEKGDIPEGYSVSREKKERFSLILESASTNQTSMYLCASSLGQGAEKLFFGSGTQLSVL.

The CDR3 nucleotides are TGTGCCAGCAGCTTGGTACGGGGCGGGGGCACCGGGGAGCTGTTTTTT. Residues: CASSLVRGGGTGELFF. The chain recombines TRBV5-4 with TRBJ2-2; 7 bases are shared with TRBD2. Germline CDR1 reads SGHNT; CDR2 reads YYREEE (reference sequence). The CDR3 covers 16 residues. Trimming removed 0 bases from V and 4 bases from J; junction bases left unmatched: 6.

The V and J genes are TRBV29-1 and TRBJ1-2; D is unclear. Looked up from germline, CDR1 is SQVTM and CDR2 is ANQGSEA. The CDR3 length is 13 residues. The V end was cut by 3 bases, the J end by 8 bases, with 16 bases between. CDR3 nucleotide sequence: TGCAGCGTTGATAACAACCCGGGTACCGGCTACACCTTC. It codes for CSVDNNPGTGYTF.

A single count supports this clone. CDR3 sequence: CASSRSTGEETQYF. The CDR3 DNA sequence: TGCGCCAGCAGCAGAAGCACAGGGGAGGAGACCCAGTACTTC. The chain combines TRBV5-1 with TRBJ2-5, with 7 bases identical to TRBD1. Germline V gene sequence: CDR1 SGHRS, CDR2 YFSETQ. This CDR3 has 14 amino acids. The V segment lost 4 bases and the J segment 5 bases; nucleotides outside the gene matches: 8.

V and J are TRBV11-3 and TRBJ2-7, with a weak D call TRBD2 (6 bases). CDR3 length: 15 residues. Between the trimmed V and J ends, which lost 4 bases and 2 bases, there was a span of 15 bases. Germline assignment: CDR1 SGHNT and CDR2 YENEEA. This chain's CDR3 is CASSYTGGSPYEQYF. CDR3 in DNA: TGTGCCAGCAGCTACACCGGGGGATCTCCCTACGAGCAGTACTTC. Supplemented by reference TRBV11-3 and TRBJ2-7, the full variable domain reads EAGVVQSPRYKIIEKKQPVAFWCNPISGHNTLYWYLQNLGQGPELLIRYENEEAVDDSQLPKDRFSAERLKGVDSTLKIQPAELGDSAVYLCASSYTGGSPYEQYFGPGTRLTVT.